The subject of this entry is one T cell receptor beta chain. Its cognate antigen has yet to be identified. No base qualities exist here, and no much larger clone lies one base off it. This sample was included in a study of vaccination effects on CD4 cells after COVID-19 (dated 2022 in TCRdb). A note on the overall study: In the ViraFEST assay, PBMC were stimulated with viral peptide pools, and TCR sequencing was then used to find antigen-specific CD4+ T cell clonotypes based on their expansion. Across the study, the median time from the second dose to post-vaccine sampling was 72 days (range 14 to 241). Each well held two million PBMC cultured in IMDM containing approximately 5.3% human AB serum, about 10 IU/ml IL-2 and gentamicin, along with roughly 10 ug/ml peptides. The study compared SARS-CoV-2 spike-specific CD4+ TCR repertoires before and after mRNA vaccination in COVID-19 convalescent patients and infection-naive vaccine recipients. The full study included 10 to 11 COVID-19 convalescent patients and a handful of SARS-CoV-2-naive healthy vaccine recipients. Cultures from other donors in the study were sequenced using the Oncomine TCR Beta short-read assay on an Illumina iSeq 100. Broader findings and caveats from the paper: Only a small number of convalescent patients were included, and no early post-infection timepoints were available, which limited the study. Among healthy vaccine recipients, nearly all vaccine-induced clones were SARS-CoV-2 mono-reactive, and only 1 of 255 was cross-reactive with common cold coronaviruses. Both infection-induced and vaccine-induced clones contracted markedly at late post-vaccination timepoints, which is consistent with waning T cell responses.

Library preparation employed the immunoSEQ multiplex PCR assay. TCR beta CDR3 sequencing was performed on DNA from the cultured, isolated CD4+ T cells. Per the source publication's procedure: Non-productive TCR sequences were removed, reads were trimmed to the CDR3 region, and CDR3s of at least 7 amino acids were retained. The MANAFEST web app was used to identify antigen-specific clonotypes by comparing expansion in peptide wells with expansion in reference cultures. To be called positive, a clone needed expansion at FDR<0.05 compared with the reference and with all other wells, an odds ratio greater than 5, and a frequency greater than 0.1% in two replicate wells. A clonotype was defined as cross-reactive if the clonotype was significantly expanded both in SARS-CoV-2 spike wells and in at least one common cold coronavirus spike condition. CDR3 similarity was assessed by Levenshtein distance using the stringdist R package, and unrooted trees were constructed with ape in R 3.6.1. This is the immuneACCESS table as TCRdb keeps it, with only in-frame sequences that have V and J called. A part of the clones is gone; compared with another copy, unresolved V genes explain less than half, and the rest is unexplained. Clone size and V and J calls were adopted from that table, with D and trimming inferred from the DNA. The sample table holds over 8,000 clones, of which around 74% were seen once. The top ten hold under 14% of the sample.

V drops 7 bases and J drops 2 bases, leaving 14 bases in between. From its cysteine to its phenylalanine, the CDR3 spans 14 amino acids. Only the CDR3 DNA stays, 42 bases, in frame from base 1. CDR1 is given as MNHEY and CDR2 as SVGAGI, both from the germline V gene. After 10 days of culture, CD4+ T cells were isolated with the EasySep CD4+ T cell isolation kit. Each participant got two doses of an mRNA SARS-CoV-2 vaccine, either BNT162b2 or mRNA-1273. Negative nucleocapsid antibody results before and after vaccination confirmed that the healthy vaccine recipients had no prior SARS-CoV-2 infection. On days 3 and 7, half of the culture medium was replaced with fresh IL-2-containing medium. Unless noted otherwise, every peptide stimulation condition was cultured in triplicate wells. Using Ficoll-Paque Plus gradient centrifugation, PBMC were separated from whole blood and then either used fresh or cryopreserved at -140C. The QIAamp micro DNA kit was used to extract genomic DNA from the cultured CD4+ T cells.

The material was CD4+ T cells from PBMCs cultured without peptide, obtained after COVID-19 vaccination. The receptor was isolated from a human donor who received a COVID-19 vaccine. The V and J genes are TRBV6-5 and TRBJ2-5; TRBD1 is a weak D gene call, 6 bases matching. For the CDR3, the sequence is CASNTGSAQETQYF. The bases are TGTGCCAGCAATACAGGGTCGGCACAAGAGACCCAGTACTTC.